A single sample is the source of the 2 T cell receptor beta chains below, sequenced in a study of spatial heterogeneity in lung cancer (dated by TCRdb to between 2017 and 2020). Reading the label with the study, this specimen's time point is: sample taken at primary tumor resection. The library was made by 5' RACE. The instrument given in TCRdb is NextSeq 500. TCRdb applied fastp at Q25 and MiXCR to the public reads, then kept only in-frame beta chains. CDR3 protein sequences are deduplicated, and each keeps its most common genes and DNA. For this sample the table gives 16,000 or so distinct CDR3 sequences, of which approximately 6.8% were detected only once. The ten largest clones take up around 20% of the sample. On the study overall, not on this receptor specifically: A correlation was observed between the number of expanded intratumoral alpha and beta TCRs and the tumor nonsynonymous mutation count.

The antigens of these receptors remain unknown. The sequences come from lung tumor tissue, collected at surgery. These receptor sequences come from a female donor with early-stage non-small cell lung cancer.

Comments on this clonotype: Since it is a stray read in a library aimed at alpha chains, this beta chain has a size that is not meaningful. The chain has TRBV7-3 and TRBJ1-1, with D maybe TRBD1 (5 bases). The V gene's germline CDR1 is SGHTA and CDR2 FQGTGA. V gave up 0 bases and J gave up 3 bases, with 11 bases separating them. The CDR3 extends over 15 amino acids. CDR3 nucleotides: TGTGCCAGCAGCTTAACAGGGGCGGGTGACACTGAAGCTTTCTTT. This sequence encodes CASSLTGAGDTEAFF.

This clonotype was observed many times. Found in a library prepared for alpha chains, this beta chain is an off-target read, and its abundance has little meaning. The rearrangement uses TRBV10-3 and TRBJ1-1; 7 bases are a match to TRBD1. Unmatched junction bases numbered 2, after V lost 6 bases and J lost 1 base. The CDR3 spans 13 residues. The germline V gene encodes CDR1 ENHRY and CDR2 SYGVKD. The CDR3 is CAIRGQPNTEAFF. Here the CDR3 DNA reads TGTGCCATCAGGGGACAGCCGAACACTGAAGCTTTCTTT.